This T cell receptor (beta chain) was captured in a study of regulatory T cells in long-lasting Graves disease. Study-wide results and caveats: TCR diversity in persistent Graves' patients was below that of newly diagnosed ones.

The germline V gene encodes CDR1 MDHEN and CDR2 SYDVKM. The CDR3 length is 11 residues. Time point indicated: newly diagnosed GD, antithyroid drugs for less than 3 months. Researchers made the TCR library from RNA that was extracted from PBMCs. Each patient gave around 10 milliliters of EDTA-anticoagulated peripheral blood. Arm-PCR with iRepertoire HTBI primers amplified the CDR3 regions for these TCR beta libraries. Each CDR3 protein is one row after TCRdb ran MiXCR on the multiplex PCR reads. Of about half a million distinct CDR3 sequences listed, 12% are singletons. This clonotype was seen many times. The antigen is not known. One end of the junction varies from germline; a read error may be responsible. A further study also used this sample, focusing on T cells in Graves' hyperthyroidism and ophthalmopathy. That paper adds: Model output signaled ophthalmopathy a median approximately 6.2 months ahead of onset.

The gene calls are TRBV28 and TRBJ1-2, with D perhaps matching TRBD1 (5 bases). Specimen: peripheral blood mononuclear cells (PBMCs), collected at new diagnosis, from a patient treated with antithyroid drugs. The sequence was obtained from a woman aged 25 to 39 with Graves disease. DNA for the CDR3: TGTGCCAGCAGCTCGGGGGGGATTCCTCGCTTC. Protein product: CASSSGGIPRF.